Shown below are 16 T cell receptor beta chains from a single sample sequenced in a study of pediatric ulcerative colitis. Generated by immunoSEQ multiplex PCR, the TCRdb table keeps only in-frame clones and is missing some. The data show some 57,000 clones, 87% seen once. The sample taken for sequencing was blood. These receptors all stem from a boy younger than 18 who was a control in a study of pediatric ulcerative colitis.

This clone was observed a few times. The chain carries TRBV5-1 and TRBJ1-1; possibly TRBD1 for D (6 bases). Trimming left V 5 bases short and J 3 bases short, with 14 bases between. The CDR3 extends over 14 amino acids. Per the germline V gene, CDR1 is SGHRS and CDR2 is YFSETQ. The CDR3 nucleotides read TGCGCCAGCAGACCAACAGGGTCGTACACTGAAGCTTTCTTT. Translation gives CASRPTGSYTEAFF.

This clone was recorded only once. This rearrangement joins TRBV27 to TRBJ1-3; perhaps TRBD1 as D (6 bases). The CDR3 is made up of 16 amino acids. Germline values: CDR1 MNHEY, CDR2 SMNVEV (reference sequence). Between the trimmed V and J ends, which lost 2 bases and 4 bases, there was a span of 15 bases. For the CDR3, the DNA is TGTGCCAGCAGTTTAAGATCCCCAGGGGCAGGAAACACCATATATTTT. As protein: CASSLRSPGAGNTIYF.

This chain connects TRBV19 to TRBJ2-7; TRBD2 aligns across 7 bases. The CDR3 sequence is 14 residues long. V lost 6 bases and J lost 0; bases outside the gene matches: 5. From germline, CDR1 is LNHDA and CDR2 SQIVND (reference sequence). The CDR3 is CASSKTSSSYEQYF. In DNA, the CDR3 is TGTGCCAGTAGCAAGACTAGCAGCTCCTACGAGCAGTACTTC. Filled out from reference TRBV19 and TRBJ2-7, the complete variable domain reads DGGITQSPKYLFRKEGQNVTLSCEQNLNHDAMYWYRQDPGQGLRLIYYSQIVNDFQKGDIAEGYSVSREKKESFPLTVTSAQKNPTAFYLCASSKTSSSYEQYFGPGTRLTVT.

This chain uses TRBV11-2 with TRBJ1-4; 9 nucleotides agree with TRBD1. Losses at the gene ends were 5 bases for V and 7 bases for J; bases not matched to a gene: 8. Germline values: CDR1 SGHAT, CDR2 FQNNGV. This CDR3 is 15 amino acids long. CDR3 nucleotides: TGTGCCAGCAGCCACAGGGACAGGGCTGGTGAAAAACTGTTTTTT. It translates to CASSHRDRAGEKLFF.

The chain links TRBV4-1 to TRBJ2-7, with TRBD2 matching over 7 bases. The germline CDR1 and CDR2 sequences are MGHRA and YSYEKL. Trimming took 1 base from V and 2 from J; bases not matched to a gene: 11. The CDR3 is 17 amino acids. CDR3 bases: TGCGCCAGCAGCCAAGTCGCTTTGGCGGGGACTACCTACGAGCAGTACTTC. It codes for CASSQVALAGTTYEQYF.

CDR3 bases: TGTGCCAGCAGCGTAGAGGTACTAGCGACAACAGATACGCAGTATTTT. It encodes CASSVEVLATTDTQYF. The rearrangement links TRBV9 to TRBJ2-3, with TRBD2 matching over 7 bases. J gave up 3 bases and V 0 bases, and 7 bases lay outside the gene matches. In germline, CDR1 is SGDLS, CDR2 YYNGEE. This CDR3 comprises 16 residues.

The chain has TRBV4-2 and TRBJ2-1; 9 bases align to TRBD1. CDR1 and CDR2 from the germline V gene are LGHNA and YNFKEQ. V shed 0 bases, J shed 6 bases, and the junction held 18 bases outside the gene matches. This CDR3 contains 20 residues. CDR3 nucleotides: TGTGCCAGCAGCCAAGAATTGCCGTTTGTTGGGACAGGGTACCTCAATGAGCAGTTCTTC. It codes for CASSQELPFVGTGYLNEQFF.

CDR3 sequence (DNA): TGTGCCAGTAGTATCAGGGGGCCAACGGAGCAGTACTTC. Amino acid sequence: CASSIRGPTEQYF. This rearrangement joins TRBV19 to TRBJ2-7; 8 bases match TRBD1. With V trimmed by 3 bases and J by 7 bases, 5 bases remained unmatched. Germline CDR1 LNHDA, CDR2 SQIVND (reference sequence). This CDR3 contains 13 residues.

The V gene is TRBV5-1, the J gene TRBJ2-3; 11 bases agree with TRBD2. Germline values: CDR1 SGHRS, CDR2 YFSETQ. Losses at the gene ends were 4 bases for V and 7 bases for J; bases not matched to a gene: 11. The CDR3 length is 16 residues. The CDR3 here is CASSPTSGGHGNTQYF. In nucleotides, the CDR3 is TGCGCCAGCAGCCCCACTAGCGGGGGCCATGGGAATACGCAGTATTTT.

The V gene is TRBV28, the J gene TRBJ2-3, with TRBD2 identical over 10 bases. The J segment lost 2 bases and the V segment lost 4 bases, leaving 6 bases of the junction unmatched. This CDR3 region has 16 residues. Germline V gene lookup returns CDR1 MDHEN and CDR2 SYDVKM. Written as DNA, the CDR3 is TGTGCCAGCAGTTCTGCCGGGACTAGCGCCACAGATACGCAGTATTTT. Its protein is CASSSAGTSATDTQYF. Full variable domain (remainder filled in from reference TRBV28 and TRBJ2-3): DVKVTQSSRYLVKRTGEKVFLECVQDMDHENMFWYRQDPGLGLRLIYFSYDVKMKEKGDIPEGYSVSREKKERFSLILESASTNQTSMYLCASSSAGTSATDTQYFGPGTRLTVL.

This chain connects TRBV7-2 to TRBJ2-2; unclear D gene. Deletions cut 0 bases from V and 2 bases from J, with 7 bases between. This CDR3 has 15 residues. Germline V gene data show CDR1 as SGHTA and CDR2 as FQGNSA. The CDR3 protein is CASSLASSNTGELFF. For the CDR3, the DNA is TGTGCCAGCAGCTTAGCTTCCAGTAACACCGGGGAGCTGTTTTTT.

The rearrangement joins TRBV5-1 to TRBJ1-2; D remains unclear. V lost 1 base, J lost 1 base, and 14 bases lay in between. The germline V gene has CDR1 SGHRS and CDR2 YFSETQ. The length of the CDR3 is 16 residues. The CDR3 nucleotides are TGCGCCAGCAGCTTGAACTCCGGGGTTCTTAACTATGGCTACACCTTC. Translation gives CASSLNSGVLNYGYTF.

The chain employs TRBV11-2 and TRBJ2-3; D ambiguous. The CDR3 loop spans 13 amino acids. CDR1 is SGHAT and CDR2 is FQNNGV in the germline V gene. V lost 6 bases and J lost 0, with 7 bases in between. The DNA for the CDR3 is TGTGCCAGCAGGTCCACTAGCACAGATACGCAGTATTTT. This gives the protein CASRSTSTDTQYF.

The gene calls are TRBV7-6 and TRBJ1-1; 10 bases are shared with TRBD1. This CDR3 contains 16 residues. After removal of 5 bases from V and 1 base from J, the junction contained 7 bases not matched to a gene. The V gene's germline CDR1 is SGHVS and CDR2 FNYEAQ. As DNA, the CDR3 is TGTGCCAGCAGCACGAACCGGGACAGGGGGAACACTGAAGCTTTCTTT. Amino acids: CASSTNRDRGNTEAFF.

V is TRBV9 and J is TRBJ1-6; a weak D match, TRBD1 (6 bases). Trimming stripped 3 bases from V and 0 bases from J, with 16 bases between. The germline gives CDR1 SGDLS, CDR2 YYNGEE. The CDR3 loop spans 18 amino acids. In nucleotides, the CDR3 is TGTGCCAGCAGCGCCACAGGGATCCGAAGCTCCTATAATTCACCCCTCCACTTT. Translation: CASSATGIRSSYNSPLHF.

The rearrangement uses TRBV9 and TRBJ2-7, with D possibly TRBD2 on 6 matching bases. There are 15 residues in the CDR3. Germline values: CDR1 SGDLS, CDR2 YYNGEE. Trimming stripped 3 bases from V and 0 bases from J, with 13 bases between. The CDR3: CASSAGVEGSYEQYF. CDR3 bases: TGTGCCAGCAGCGCCGGGGTGGAGGGCTCCTACGAGCAGTACTTC. The variable domain in full, with the rest retrieved from reference TRBV9 and TRBJ2-7, is DSGVTQTPKHLITATGQRVTLRCSPRSGDLSVYWYQQSLDQGLQFLIQYYNGEERAKGNILERFSAQQFPDLHSELNLSSLELGDSALYFCASSAGVEGSYEQYFGPGTRLTVT.